This T cell receptor (beta chain) is drawn from a study of molecular identifiers for immune sequencing clone quantification. Turning to the study itself: RNA, taken in replicates from roughly 21,000 or 96,000 naive CD8 cells, was split five ways, with four sequenced.

TCRdb processed the PCR reads anew with MiXCR; each CDR3 protein has one entry. The table lists about 640,000 distinct CDR3 sequences, just under 20% of them singletons, with 0.7% to 1% in the top ten. Naive CD8 T cell sorting was performed on the CD8+CD4-CCR7+CD45RA+ phenotype. This sequence originates from a human donor in good health. Some libraries in this study had Jurkat cell RNA spiked in. Sample: naive CD8+ T cells from blood, with Jurkat cell RNA spiked in. Subset described: FACS-sorted CD8+CD4-CCR7+CD45RA+ naive T cells.

The CDR3 reads CSVDMASGSYNEQFF. DNA of the CDR3: TGCAGCGTTGATATGGCTAGCGGCTCCTACAATGAGCAGTTCTTC. The rearrangement links TRBV29-1 to TRBJ2-1; TRBD2 matches at 7 bases. CDR3 length: 15 amino acids. The V and J ends lost 3 bases and 0 bases, in that order; junction bases with no gene match: 5. The germline V gene has CDR1 SQVTM and CDR2 ANQGSEA.